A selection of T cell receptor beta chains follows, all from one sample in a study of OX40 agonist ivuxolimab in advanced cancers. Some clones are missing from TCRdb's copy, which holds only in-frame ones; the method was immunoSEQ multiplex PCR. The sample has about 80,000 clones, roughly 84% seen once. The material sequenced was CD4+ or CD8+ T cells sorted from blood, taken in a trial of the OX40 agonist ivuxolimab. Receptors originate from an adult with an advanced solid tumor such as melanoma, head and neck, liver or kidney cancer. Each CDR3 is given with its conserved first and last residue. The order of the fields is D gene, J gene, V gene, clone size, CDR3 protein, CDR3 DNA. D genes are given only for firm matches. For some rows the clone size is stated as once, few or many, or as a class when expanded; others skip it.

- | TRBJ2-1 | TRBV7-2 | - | CASTNQPSWGSEQFF | TGTGCCAGCACCAACCAACCTTCTTGGGGAAGCGAGCAGTTCTTC
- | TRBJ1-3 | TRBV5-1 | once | CASSPLGTFSGNTIYF | TGCGCCAGCAGCCCACTCGGGACATTCTCTGGAAACACCATATATTTT
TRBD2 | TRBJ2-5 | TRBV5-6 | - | CASSLLGTSGQETQYF | TGTGCCAGCAGCTTACTAGGGACTAGCGGGCAAGAGACCCAGTACTTC
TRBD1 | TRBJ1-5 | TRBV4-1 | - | CASSRAGQENQPQHF | TGCGCCAGCAGCCGAGCAGGACAGGAAAATCAGCCCCAGCATTTT
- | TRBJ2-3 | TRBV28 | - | CASSMTKTSYRYTQYF | TGTGCCAGCAGTATGACGAAAACTAGCTACCGTTATACGCAGTATTTT
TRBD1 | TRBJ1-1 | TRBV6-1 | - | CASREGGGRNTEAFF | TGTGCCAGCAGGGAAGGGGGCGGTAGGAACACTGAAGCTTTCTTT
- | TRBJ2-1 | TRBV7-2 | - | CASSLEVRASEQFF | TGTGCCAGCAGCTTAGAGGTACGGGCTTCTGAGCAGTTCTTC
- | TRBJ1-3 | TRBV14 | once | CASSQDLGRGAIYF | TGTGCCAGCAGCCAAGATCTGGGGAGGGGTGCCATATATTTT
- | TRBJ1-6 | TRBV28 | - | CASSYRASPLHF | TGTGCCAGCAGTTACAGGGCTTCACCCCTCCACTTT
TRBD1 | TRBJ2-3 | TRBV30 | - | CAWSLDRGRDTQYF | TGTGCCTGGAGTTTGGACAGGGGGCGTGATACGCAGTATTTT
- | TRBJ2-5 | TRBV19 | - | CASSIGTGGETQYF | TGTGCCAGTAGTATAGGTACGGGGGGCGAGACCCAGTACTTC
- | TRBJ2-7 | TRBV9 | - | CASSSRLGLAYEQYF | TGTGCCAGCAGCTCGCGGTTGGGCCTGGCCTACGAGCAGTACTTC
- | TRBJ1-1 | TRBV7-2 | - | CASSSRPNSNTEAFF | TGTGCCAGCAGCTCACGTCCCAACAGTAACACTGAAGCTTTCTTT
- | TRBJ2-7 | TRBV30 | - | CAWKSGNYEQYF | TGTGCCTGGAAAAGTGGCAACTACGAGCAGTACTTC
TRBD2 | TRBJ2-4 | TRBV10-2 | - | CASSAGTSGKNIQYF | TGCGCCAGCAGCGCCGGGACTAGCGGCAAAAACATTCAGTACTTC
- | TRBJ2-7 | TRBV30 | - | CAWRSGPYEQYF | TGTGCCTGGAGATCGGGCCCCTACGAGCAGTACTTC
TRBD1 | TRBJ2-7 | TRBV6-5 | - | CASSYGGQIPYEQYF | TGTGCCAGCAGTTACGGGGGACAGATACCCTACGAGCAGTACTTC
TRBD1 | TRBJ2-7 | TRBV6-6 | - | CASSYRDRPYEQYF | TGTGCCAGCAGTTACCGGGACAGGCCCTACGAGCAGTACTTC
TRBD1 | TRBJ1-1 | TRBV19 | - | CASSMPRGRVTEAFF | TGTGCCAGTAGTATGCCGAGGGGGCGGGTCACTGAAGCTTTCTTT
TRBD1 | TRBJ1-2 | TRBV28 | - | CASNPTGGYSGGYTF | TGTGCCAGCAACCCGACAGGGGGGTATTCTGGTGGCTACACCTTC
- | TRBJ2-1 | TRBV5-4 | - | CASSLDSGSGGRQFF | TGTGCCAGCAGCTTGGATTCCGGCTCTGGGGGTCGGCAGTTCTTC
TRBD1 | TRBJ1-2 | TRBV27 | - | CASSLTGQGNYGYTF | TGTGCCAGCAGTTTAACGGGACAGGGTAACTATGGCTACACCTTC
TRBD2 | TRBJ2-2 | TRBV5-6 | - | CASSLAIGGGAPGELFF | TGTGCCAGCAGCTTGGCCATCGGCGGGGGGGCCCCCGGGGAGCTGTTTTTT
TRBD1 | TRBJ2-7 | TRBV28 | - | CASRSRDRAILGEQYF | TGTGCCAGCAGAAGCCGGGACAGGGCCATTTTGGGCGAGCAGTACTTC
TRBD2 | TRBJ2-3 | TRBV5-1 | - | CASSLPGGTDTQYF | TGCGCCAGCAGCCTGCCGGGGGGGACAGATACGCAGTATTTT
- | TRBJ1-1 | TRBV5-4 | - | CASSRDRGTEAFF | TGTGCCAGCAGCCGTGACCGGGGCACTGAAGCTTTCTTT
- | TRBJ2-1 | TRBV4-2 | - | CASSYQLSSYNEQFF | TGTGCCAGCAGCTACCAACTTAGCTCCTACAATGAGCAGTTCTTC
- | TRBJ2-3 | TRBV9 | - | CASSVAFGGRFSDTQYF | TGTGCCAGCAGCGTAGCCTTCGGGGGCCGGTTTTCAGATACGCAGTATTTT
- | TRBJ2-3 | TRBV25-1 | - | CARAVDNSTDTQYF | TGTGCCAGGGCTGTGGACAATAGCACAGATACGCAGTATTTT
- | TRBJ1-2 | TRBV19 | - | CASSLRDSSYGYTF | TGTGCCAGTAGTCTTCGGGACTCCTCCTATGGCTACACCTTC
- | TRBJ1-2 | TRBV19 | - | CASSIENRAGYTF | TGTGCCAGTAGTATAGAAAACAGGGCTGGCTACACCTTC
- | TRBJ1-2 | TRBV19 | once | CASSTFTANYGYTF | TGTGCCAGTAGTACGTTCACAGCGAACTATGGCTACACCTTC
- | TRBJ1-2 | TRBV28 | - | CASSLWVISNYGYTF | TGTGCCAGCAGTTTATGGGTCATCTCCAACTATGGCTACACCTTC
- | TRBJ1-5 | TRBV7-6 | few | CASSLGPNQPQHF | TGTGCCAGCAGCTTAGGGCCGAATCAGCCCCAGCATTTT
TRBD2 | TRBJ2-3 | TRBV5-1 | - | CASSLAELAGGSADTQYF | TGCGCCAGCAGCTTGGCGGAACTAGCGGGGGGGAGCGCAGATACGCAGTATTTT
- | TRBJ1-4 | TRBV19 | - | CASATPFDKGYEKLFF | TGTGCCAGTGCGACCCCTTTCGACAAGGGCTATGAAAAACTGTTTTTT
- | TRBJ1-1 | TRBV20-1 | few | CSARQNTEAFF | TGCAGTGCTAGACAGAACACTGAAGCTTTCTTT
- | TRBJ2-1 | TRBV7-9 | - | CASSFEGMGDEQFF | TGTGCCAGCAGCTTTGAGGGTATGGGGGATGAGCAGTTCTTC
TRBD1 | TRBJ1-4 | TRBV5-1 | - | CASSLSPGGAGEKLFF | TGCGCCAGCAGCTTGTCGCCAGGGGGCGCGGGTGAAAAACTGTTTTTT
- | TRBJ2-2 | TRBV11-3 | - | CASSLGLRGELFF | TGTGCCAGCAGCTTAGGATTGAGGGGGGAGCTGTTTTTT
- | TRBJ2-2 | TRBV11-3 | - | CASSSPTDTGELFF | TGTGCCAGCAGCTCACCGACAGACACCGGGGAGCTGTTTTTT
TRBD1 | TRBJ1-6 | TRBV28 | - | CASSSGDRKNSPLHF | TGTGCCAGCAGTTCGGGGGACAGAAAAAATTCACCCCTCCACTTT
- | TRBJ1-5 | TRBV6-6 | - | CASSVTVDQPQHF | TGTGCCAGCAGTGTGACAGTGGATCAGCCCCAGCATTTT
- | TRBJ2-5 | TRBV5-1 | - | CASSLRTRETQYF | TGCGCCAGCAGCTTGAGAACCCGGGAGACCCAGTACTTC
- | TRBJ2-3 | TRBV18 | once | CASSPGDTQYF | TGTGCCAGCTCACCAGGGGATACGCAGTATTTT
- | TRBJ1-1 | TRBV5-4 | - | CASSLDSLYISKGAFF | TGTGCCAGCAGCTTGGACAGCCTTTATATCTCGAAGGGAGCTTTCTTT
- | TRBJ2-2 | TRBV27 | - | CASSPTPNGISGELFF | TGTGCCAGCAGTCCCACCCCGAACGGGATATCCGGGGAGCTGTTTTTT
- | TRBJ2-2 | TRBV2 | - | CASSVGKTTPGELFF | TGTGCCAGCAGTGTGGGGAAGACGACCCCCGGGGAGCTGTTTTTT